This T cell receptor beta chain stems from a study of blood T cell repertoires in COVID-19. Authors' analysis steps: Reference gene primer amplification gave nucleated cell count estimates. Produced via immunoSEQ multiplex PCR; TCRdb's table is partial and in-frame only. From that table come the V and J calls and clone size; the DNA was used to work out D and trimming. This table holds about 380,000 clones, more than 70% found once. The sequence was collected from a man under 40 who had recovered from COVID-19. Material: PBMCs or T cells enriched from blood (not recorded which).

The CDR3 sequence: CASSPVGGNSGNTIYF. The CDR3 DNA reads TGTGCCAGCTCACCCGTCGGGGGGAACTCTGGAAACACCATATATTTT. This sequence joins TRBV18 and TRBJ1-3; D may be TRBD1 (5 bases). Germline CDR1 is KGHSH and CDR2 is LQKENI. V was pared by 3 bases and J by 0 bases, with 12 bases between. The CDR3 is made up of 16 amino acids.